This is a list of T cell receptor beta chains from one sample in a study of shared T cell receptors in the human thymus. Libraries were prepared by immunoSEQ multiplex PCR; TCRdb keeps only in-frame clonotypes and omits some of them. The data hold a few hundred thousand clones, with more than 85% observed a single time. The sequenced sample consisted of thymocytes. The receptors were sampled from a human donor. CDR3s leave out the opening cysteine and the closing phenylalanine or tryptophan.

TRBV15 | ATRKTRETSGANVLT
TRBV27 | ASSLGTGELF
TRBV28 | ASSAGQGASDTQY
TRBV5-5 | ASSFGRPTNTEAF
TRBV7-8 | ASSFVGTQY
TRBV19 | ASTPSDAWAYSGANVLT
TRBV7-6 | ASSLAASQGTQY
TRBV27 | ASSFSGQGAYGYT
TRBV28 | ASSPEDNEQF
TRBV5-1 | ASSSPGQGDFPGANVLT
TRBV7-2 | ASSGPSHYEQY
TRBV18 | ASSTMGETQY
TRBV4-3 | ASSQDVGTSSRSYEQY
TRBV10-2 | ASIEPGLAGGPFSYNEQF
TRBV6-4 | ASSDGSVSTDTQY
TRBV7-8 | ASSLDLETSGRSDTQY
TRBV18 | ASSPGTSGTTDTQY
TRBV7-9 | ASSRPAGTFFNEQF
TRBV9 | ASSAPGLGSYEQY
TRBV21-1 | ASSKDVPDTQY
TRBV5-6 | ASSPRVGQGEAF
TRBV5-1 | ASGGLSTDTQY
TRBV9 | ASSVSQDSDGYT
TRBV28 | ASSFSPDRRPEQY
TRBV19 | ASRPLAKNIQY
TRBV6-5 | ASSYPGPSTQQY
TRBV20-1 | SARVMNEQY
TRBV4-2 | ASSPGTRTNEQF
TRBV7-3 | ASSFGTSGNYEQY
TRBV28 | ASSPPLGQPYSNQPQH
TRBV11-2 | ASSLDHGGMNTEAF
TRBV15 | ATRLAGSYNEQF
TRBV19 | ASSKNRGPVGNTIY
TRBV14 | ASSYRGLNNEQF
TRBV28 | ASPLRGQGDEKLF
TRBV6-6 | ASSQGRLARADTQY